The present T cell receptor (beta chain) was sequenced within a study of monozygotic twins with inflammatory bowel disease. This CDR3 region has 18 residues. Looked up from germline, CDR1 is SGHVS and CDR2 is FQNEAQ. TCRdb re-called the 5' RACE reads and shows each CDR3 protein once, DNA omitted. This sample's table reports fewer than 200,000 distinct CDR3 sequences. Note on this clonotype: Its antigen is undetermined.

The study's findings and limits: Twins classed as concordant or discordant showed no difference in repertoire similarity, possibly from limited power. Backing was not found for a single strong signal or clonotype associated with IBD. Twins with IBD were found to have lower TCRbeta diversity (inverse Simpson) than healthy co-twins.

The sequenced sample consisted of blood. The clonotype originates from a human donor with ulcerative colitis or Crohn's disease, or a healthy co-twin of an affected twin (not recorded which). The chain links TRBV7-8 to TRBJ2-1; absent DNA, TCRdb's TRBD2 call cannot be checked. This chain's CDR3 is CASSLAIAGVSPYNEQFF.